Each of the 19 T cell receptor beta chains below was sequenced from the same sample in a study of regulatory T cells in long-lasting Graves disease. Time point indicated: persistent/refractory GD, antithyroid drugs over 5 years with positive TRAb. After RNA was extracted from PBMCs, the TCR library was made from it. TCR beta libraries were built with iRepertoire HTBI primers and Arm-PCR of CDR3 regions. TCRdb reprocessed the multiplex PCR reads via MiXCR and lists one record per CDR3 protein. The sample carries approximately 470,000 distinct CDR3 sequences, less than 25% recorded once. The sequenced sample was peripheral blood mononuclear cells (PBMCs), obtained when the disease was refractory, from a patient treated with antithyroid drugs. These receptors all stem from a female donor with Graves disease.

The sample holds a few counts of this clonotype. This sequence joins TRBV14 and TRBJ1-6; 7 positions match TRBD1. The CDR3 runs to 16 residues. The germline CDR1 and CDR2 sequences are SGHDN and FVKESK. Unmatched junction bases numbered 9, after V lost 5 bases and J lost 5 bases. Here the CDR3 reads CASSNRMGQHNSPLHF. The CDR3 nucleotides read TGTGCCAGCAGCAACAGGATGGGACAGCATAATTCACCCCTCCACTTT.

This clonotype has only a few counts. The chain has TRBV5-4 and TRBJ2-1, with unresolved D. The CDR3 runs to 15 residues. V was clipped by 3 bases and J by 2 bases, with 12 bases between them. CDR1 SGHNT and CDR2 YYREEE come from the germline V gene (reference sequence). The CDR3 loop is CASSSYKSPYNEQFF. The DNA for the CDR3 is TGTGCCAGCAGCTCTTACAAGTCCCCCTACAATGAGCAGTTCTTC.

This clonotype was picked up a small number of times. The V call is TRBV4-1, the J call TRBJ2-5; 15 bases match TRBD2. With 3 bases clipped from V and 4 bases from J, the junction kept 6 bases outside the gene matches. The V gene's germline CDR1 is MGHRA and CDR2 YSYEKL. This CDR3 is 17 amino acids long. CDR3 region: CASSQGLAGGGRETQYF. CDR3 coding DNA: TGCGCCAGCAGCCAGGGACTAGCGGGAGGCGGGAGAGAGACCCAGTACTTC.

This chain uses TRBV12-3 or TRBV12-4 with TRBJ2-7; D is ambiguous. Trimming stripped 6 bases from V and 5 bases from J, with 14 bases between. This CDR3 spans 13 amino acids. The CDR3 nucleotides read TGTGCCAGCAGCGACACAAATAGGAACGAGCAGTACTTC. Its translation: CASSDTNRNEQYF.

There are many counts of this clonotype. V usage is TRBV28 and J usage is TRBJ2-7; D is tentatively TRBD1 or TRBD2 (5 bases each). Germline V gene sequence: CDR1 MDHEN, CDR2 SYDVKM. The CDR3 spans 14 residues. Trimming cost V 5 bases and J 5 bases, with 16 bases left between them. The CDR3, as DNA: TGTGCCAGCAGTCCCCGGGGCAGGGACCACGAGCAGTACTTC. This codes for CASSPRGRDHEQYF.

This clonotype has a handful of counts. The rearrangement links TRBV18 to TRBJ1-1, with no clear D. There are 12 residues in the CDR3. CDR1 KGHSH and CDR2 LQKENI come from the germline V gene. With 5 bases removed from V and 6 bases from J, the gap between germline ends came to 10 bases. This CDR3 reads CASSTEPSEAFF. The DNA for the CDR3 is TGTGCCAGCTCAACTGAGCCGTCTGAAGCTTTCTTT.

This clonotype occurred a few times. This chain links TRBV7-9 with TRBJ2-7; D unclear. Germline values: CDR1 SEHNR, CDR2 FQNEAQ (reference sequence). CDR3 length equals 14 residues. V lost 5 bases, J lost 3 bases, and 14 bases lay in between. CDR3 nucleotides: TGTGCCAGCAGCCCGTGGGAACGAGTCTACGAGCAGTACTTC. It yields the protein CASSPWERVYEQYF.

The rearrangement uses TRBV19 and TRBJ1-1; no clear D. The CDR3 is 15 amino acids. Trimming pared 1 base from V and 1 base from J, leaving 10 bases between. CDR1 is LNHDA, CDR2 SQIVND, per germline (reference sequence). The CDR3 loop reads CASSIGFGRNTEAFF. CDR3 DNA: TGTGCCAGTAGTATAGGCTTTGGCCGGAACACTGAAGCTTTCTTT.

This clonotype occurred a few times. Mismatch with germline at one junction end may stem from a read error. The J gene is TRBJ1-2, the V gene TRBV7-3; tentatively, D is TRBD1 (6 bases). This CDR3 comprises 15 residues. The germline V gene has CDR1 SGHTA and CDR2 FQGTGA. The CDR3 nucleotides read TGTGCCAGCAGGGATCACATCGGGACACCTCTTCCACTGGCCTTC. Translating it yields CASRDHIGTPLPLAF.

This clonotype has only a few counts. J is TRBJ1-2 and V is TRBV27; 10 bases map to TRBD1. The CDR3 is 17 residues long. Germline CDR1 is MNHEY and CDR2 is SMNVEV (reference sequence). With 5 bases clipped from V and 0 bases from J, the junction kept 9 bases outside the gene matches. The CDR3 region is CASSKTGTGETNYGYTF. The CDR3 DNA follows: TGTGCCAGCAGTAAAACCGGGACAGGGGAAACTAACTATGGCTACACCTTC.

The V gene is TRBV7-2, the J gene TRBJ2-7, with a weak D call TRBD2 (5 bases). Trimming removed 3 bases at V and 7 bases at J, with 10 bases between. CDR3 length: 12 residues. Germline V gene sequence: CDR1 SGHTA, CDR2 FQGNSA. The CDR3: CASSFRTGEQYF. CDR3 DNA sequence: TGTGCCAGCAGCTTTAGGACGGGAGAGCAGTACTTC.

This clonotype was detected ten times or more. The chain joins TRBV28 to TRBJ2-5, with 7 bases aligning to TRBD2. The CDR3 has 16 residues. J lost 2 bases, V lost 7 bases, and 13 bases had no gene match. In germline, CDR1 is MDHEN, CDR2 SYDVKM. The DNA of the CDR3 is TGTGCCAGCACGCTTTCGGGGAGGGGACTTCAAGAGACCCAGTACTTC. Protein sequence: CASTLSGRGLQETQYF.

This sequence joins TRBV28 and TRBJ2-5, with D perhaps matching TRBD1 (6 bases). Trimming cost V 9 bases and J 1 base, with 21 bases left between them. From germline, CDR1 is MDHEN and CDR2 SYDVKM. The CDR3 spans 16 residues. The CDR3 loop reads CASQGQFPLIQETQYF. CDR3 coding DNA: TGTGCCAGTCAAGGACAGTTCCCCTTGATCCAAGAGACCCAGTACTTC.

This clonotype came up many times. The chain couples TRBV13 to TRBJ2-7, with 12 bases aligning to TRBD2. V lost 0 bases and J lost 3; bases outside the gene matches: 3. The CDR3 spans 16 residues. Germline CDR1 PRHDT, CDR2 FYEKMQ (reference sequence). The CDR3 DNA sequence: TGTGCCAGCAGCTTAGGACTAGCGGGGGGTGGCTACGAGCAGTACTTC. Its translation is CASSLGLAGGGYEQYF.

There are many counts of this clonotype. The genes are TRBV7-2 and TRBJ2-7; the D is unclear. The CDR3 consists of 15 residues. V gave up 0 bases and J gave up 3 bases, with 12 bases separating them. Germline V gives CDR1 SGHTA, CDR2 FQGNSA. CDR3 bases: TGTGCCAGCAGCTTAGCGCCAACACTTAACTACGAGCAGTACTTC. This gives the protein CASSLAPTLNYEQYF.

This chain uses TRBV11-2 with TRBJ2-3; D is undetermined. Germline loops: CDR1 SGHAT, CDR2 FQNNGV. The CDR3 is 12 amino acids. V dropped 7 bases and J dropped 6 bases, with 11 bases sitting between them. CDR3 nucleotides: TGTGCCAGCAACAACCTCGGGGATACGCAGTATTTT. This sequence encodes CASNNLGDTQYF.

In its sample, this clonotype was seen many times. The chain carries TRBV2 and TRBJ1-1, with no clear D. Germline V gene sequence: CDR1 SNHLY, CDR2 FYNNEI. The CDR3 is made up of 14 amino acids. Trimming shortened V by 7 bases and J by 2 bases, and 14 bases separated the two germline ends. CDR3 loop: CASTQITPNTEAFF. DNA of the CDR3: TGTGCCAGCACCCAAATCACACCAAACACTGAAGCTTTCTTT.

This clonotype showed up many times. The chain recombines TRBV2 with TRBJ2-7; 10 bases fit TRBD1. V gave up 3 bases and J gave up 5 bases; unmatched junction bases: 10. This CDR3 contains 16 residues. Germline lookup yields CDR1 SNHLY and CDR2 FYNNEI. The CDR3: CASSEGQGLVWDEQYF. CDR3 DNA sequence: TGTGCCAGCAGTGAGGGACAGGGGTTAGTGTGGGACGAGCAGTACTTC.

The chain carries TRBV29-1 and TRBJ1-2; unclear D gene. Trimming removed 7 bases at V and 2 bases at J, with 11 bases between. Germline V gene lookup returns CDR1 SQVTM and CDR2 ANQGSEA. The CDR3 covers 12 residues. This CDR3 is CSAEEVNYGYTF. CDR3 sequence (DNA): TGCAGCGCTGAGGAGGTGAACTATGGCTACACCTTC. The variable domain in full, completed from reference TRBV29-1 and TRBJ1-2, reads SAVISQKPSRDICQRGTSLTIQCQVDSQVTMMFWYRQQPGQSLTLIATANQGSEATYESGFVIDKFPISRPNLTFSTLTVSNMSPEDSSIYLCSAEEVNYGYTFGSGTRLTVV.